The present entry profiles one T cell receptor beta chain with its context. Its antigen is not known. V shed 3 bases and J shed 0 bases, with 9 bases lying between them. The CDR3 is 14 residues long. TCRdb used MiXCR to reprocess the 5' RACE reads, holding one entry per CDR3 protein. The table shows some 82,000 distinct CDR3 sequences, with about 13% occurring only once. The sample belongs to a study of T-cell memory formation after mild COVID-19. Study outcomes and limitations: From day 15 to 85, contracting clones were balanced between CD4 and CD8, whereas later expanders leaned toward CD4+. The finding that pre-infection memory included some responding clones suggested that cross-reactive memory joined. Mainly CM and EM harbored the contracting CD4+ clones; mainly EMRA harbored the CD8+ ones.

The receptor was isolated from a man aged 18-30 years who had mild COVID-19 (a few samples of this study predate the infection). Cell type and time point are not known. The chain employs TRBV12-3 or TRBV12-4 and TRBJ2-7, with D possibly being TRBD2 (5 bases). Material: PBMCs or a T cell subset sorted from them (not recorded which). This CDR3 is CASSLGGFSYEQYF. The CDR3 DNA reads TGTGCCAGCAGTTTGGGCGGGTTCTCCTACGAGCAGTACTTC.